Described below is a single T cell receptor (beta chain) sequence and its context. Its recognized antigen is unknown. No much larger clone is present one base from it, and per-base qualities are unavailable. These data come from a study of blood T cell repertoires in COVID-19 (dated by TCRdb to the early 2020s). Concerning the study at large: Samples covering the acute and convalescent phases of COVID-19 were provided by collaborators in the United States, Italy and Spain. Where HLA class I and class II types were available, the types were taken from metadata supplied by the sample provider, not from assay-based typing. Subjects who had been exposed to COVID-19, were actively infected with it, or had recovered from it provided the deeply sampled blood TCRbeta repertoires that made up the dataset. Samples came from the ongoing ImmuneRACE study (first 160 participants) plus 1,254 subjects from 6 global collaborators. A de-identified subject ID, COVID-19 status, age in years and sex were almost always included in the sample metadata. The material from the prospective study consisted of cDNA or gDNA derived from T cells, B-cell-depleted T cells, or PBMCs. The repertoires were released in a freely available public database meant as a resource for research on the immune response to SARS-CoV-2.

TCRbeta CDR3 regions were amplified from genomic DNA using the immunoSEQ Assay, a bias-controlled multiplex PCR. For the original study's pipeline: The number of nucleated cells in each sample was estimated from the amplification of reference gene primers within the assay. Sequence reads were collapsed and filtered to measure the absolute abundance of every unique TCRbeta CDR3 rearrangement. For each sample, productive Simpson clonality was calculated as the square root of Simpson's diversity index across productive rearrangements. TCRdb limited this immuneACCESS table to in-frame rearrangements with V and J called. A share of clones is missing; checked studies link under half to unresolved V genes, and the rest is unexplained. That table furnishes V, J and clone size, whereas the DNA furnished D and trimming. Counted in this sample were fewer than 250,000 clones; roughly nine tenths of them appeared once. The leading ten clones occupy roughly 8.8% of the sample.

From cysteine to phenylalanine, the CDR3 is 14 amino acids long. Only the CDR3 region is kept as DNA, spanning 42 bases read in frame from base 1. V gives up 5 bases and J gives up 2 bases, and the segment between their germline ends measures 11 bases. CDR1 and CDR2, looked up from the germline V gene, are KGHDR and SFDVKD. Broad study findings and their caveats: How much clinical and demographic metadata was included differed by source and by participant, and the metadata was provided uncurated.

Participants in the prospective study were enrolled through a virtual design, were aged roughly 18 to 95 years, and lived in roughly 25 United States geographic areas. In the prospective study, cohorts were assigned on the basis of participant-reported clinical history obtained from a screening survey and a study questionnaire. ImmuneRACE Cohort 3 recovered participants were defined by two consecutive negative NP/OP PCR tests, healthcare professional clearance, or symptom resolution. Each participant in the prospective study had whole blood, serum and a nasopharyngeal or oropharyngeal swab collected by mobile phlebotomists. Additional blood draws and questionnaires over an approximately 2-month period could optionally be provided by prospective study participants. Prospective study blood samples were shipped either frozen or at room temperature before DNA extraction.

This clonotype originated in a woman aged 18 to 35 who had recovered from COVID-19. The sequenced sample was PBMCs or T cells enriched from blood (not recorded which). The chain is encoded by TRBV24-1 joined to TRBJ1-2; no D gene can be assigned with confidence. CDR3 protein: CATSAPGENYGYTF. The nucleotides read TGTGCCACCAGTGCCCCTGGGGAGAACTATGGCTACACCTTC.